The sequence of this TCR beta chain was determined in a study of blood T cell repertoires in COVID-19. Study-level background: Acute-phase and convalescent COVID-19 samples originated in the United States, Italy and Spain.

The CDR3 has 16 residues. Germline values: CDR1 LGHNA, CDR2 YSLEER. V shed 3 bases, J shed 2 bases, and the junction held 4 bases outside the gene matches. Profiled with immunoSEQ multiplex PCR; TCRdb holds only in-frame clones, not every one. The sample lists around 110,000 clones; roughly 84% were seen once. This sequence was found in a woman in her twenties or thirties who had recovered from COVID-19. Sequenced input: PBMCs or T cells enriched from blood (not recorded which). The chain has TRBV4-3 and TRBJ2-1; 10 nucleotides line up with TRBD2. The CDR3 DNA sequence: TGCGCCAGCAGCCACCTAGCGGGAGAAACCTACAATGAGCAGTTCTTC. Its protein product is CASSHLAGETYNEQFF.